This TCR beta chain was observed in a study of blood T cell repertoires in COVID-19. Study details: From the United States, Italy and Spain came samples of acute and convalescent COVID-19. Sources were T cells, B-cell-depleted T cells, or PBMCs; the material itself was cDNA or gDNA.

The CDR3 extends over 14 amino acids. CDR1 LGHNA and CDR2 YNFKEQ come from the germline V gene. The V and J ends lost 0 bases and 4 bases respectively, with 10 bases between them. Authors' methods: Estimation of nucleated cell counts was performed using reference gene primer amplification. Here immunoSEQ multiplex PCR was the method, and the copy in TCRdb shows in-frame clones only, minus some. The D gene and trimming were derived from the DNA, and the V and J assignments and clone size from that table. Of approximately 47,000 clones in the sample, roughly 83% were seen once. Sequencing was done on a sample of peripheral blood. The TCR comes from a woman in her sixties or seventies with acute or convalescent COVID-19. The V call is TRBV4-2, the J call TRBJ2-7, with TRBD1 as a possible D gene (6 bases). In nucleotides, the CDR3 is TGTGCCAGCAGCCAAGATGGCAGGGGTTACGAGCAGTACTTC. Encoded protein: CASSQDGRGYEQYF.